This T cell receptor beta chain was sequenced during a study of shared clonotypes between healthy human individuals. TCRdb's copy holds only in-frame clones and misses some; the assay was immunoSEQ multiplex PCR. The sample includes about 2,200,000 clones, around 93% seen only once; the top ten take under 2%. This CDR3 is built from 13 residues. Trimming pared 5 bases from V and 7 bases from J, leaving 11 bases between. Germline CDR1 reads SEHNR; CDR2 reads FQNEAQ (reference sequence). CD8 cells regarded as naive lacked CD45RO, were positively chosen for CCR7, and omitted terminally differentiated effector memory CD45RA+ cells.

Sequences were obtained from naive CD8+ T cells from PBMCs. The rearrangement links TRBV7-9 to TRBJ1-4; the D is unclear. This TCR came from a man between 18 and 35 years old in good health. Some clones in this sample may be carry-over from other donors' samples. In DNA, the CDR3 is TGTGCCAGCAGCCCCACTGGGTCTGAAAAACTGTTTTTT. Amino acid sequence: CASSPTGSEKLFF.